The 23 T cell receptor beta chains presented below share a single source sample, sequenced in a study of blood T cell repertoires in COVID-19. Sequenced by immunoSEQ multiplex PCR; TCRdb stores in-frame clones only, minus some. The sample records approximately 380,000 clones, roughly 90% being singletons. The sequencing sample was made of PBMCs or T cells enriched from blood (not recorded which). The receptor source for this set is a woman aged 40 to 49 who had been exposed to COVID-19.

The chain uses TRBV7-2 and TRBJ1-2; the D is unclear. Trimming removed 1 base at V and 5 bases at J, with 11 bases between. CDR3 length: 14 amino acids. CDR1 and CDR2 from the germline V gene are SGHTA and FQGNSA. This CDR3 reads CASSLETTFYGYTF. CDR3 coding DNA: TGTGCCAGCAGCTTAGAGACAACTTTTTATGGCTACACCTTC.

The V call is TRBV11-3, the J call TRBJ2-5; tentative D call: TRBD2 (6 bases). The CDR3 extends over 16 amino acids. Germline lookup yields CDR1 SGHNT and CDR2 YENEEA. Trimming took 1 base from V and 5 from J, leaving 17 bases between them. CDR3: CASSLAPGAMYETQYF. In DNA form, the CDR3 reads TGTGCCAGCAGCTTAGCCCCGGGAGCGATGTACGAGACCCAGTACTTC.

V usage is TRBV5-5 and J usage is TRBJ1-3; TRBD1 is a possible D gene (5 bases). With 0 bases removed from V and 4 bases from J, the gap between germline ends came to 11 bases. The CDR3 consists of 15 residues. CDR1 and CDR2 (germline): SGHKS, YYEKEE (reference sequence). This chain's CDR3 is CASSLVQGLGNTIYF. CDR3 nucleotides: TGTGCCAGCAGCTTGGTGCAGGGACTCGGAAACACCATATATTTT.

The CDR3 bases are TGTGCCAGCAGCTTAGTTGGGGACAGGGGGAAGGGGCAGTACTTC. This translates into CASSLVGDRGKGQYF. V gene TRBV11-2 combines with J gene TRBJ2-7; 11 bases are shared with TRBD1. V was clipped by 1 base and J by 9 bases; unmatched bases: 8. Germline CDR1 is SGHAT and CDR2 is FQNNGV. This CDR3 region has 15 residues.

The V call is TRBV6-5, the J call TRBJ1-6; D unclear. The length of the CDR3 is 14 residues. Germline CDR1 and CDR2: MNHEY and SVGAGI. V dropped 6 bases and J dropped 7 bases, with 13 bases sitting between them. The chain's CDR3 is CASSLGNLNSPLHF. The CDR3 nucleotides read TGTGCCAGCAGCCTCGGTAACCTAAATTCACCCCTCCACTTT.

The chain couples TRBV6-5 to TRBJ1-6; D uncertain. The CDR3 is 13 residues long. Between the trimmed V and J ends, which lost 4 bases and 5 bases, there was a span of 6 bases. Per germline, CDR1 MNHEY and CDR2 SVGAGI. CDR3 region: CASSFQNNSPLHF. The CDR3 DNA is TGTGCCAGCAGTTTTCAAAATAATTCACCCCTCCACTTT.

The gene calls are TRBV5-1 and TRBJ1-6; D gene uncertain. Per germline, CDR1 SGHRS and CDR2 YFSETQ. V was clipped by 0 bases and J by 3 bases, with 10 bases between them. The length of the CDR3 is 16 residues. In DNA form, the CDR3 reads TGCGCCAGCAGCTTGGCCGGCAGACTCTATAATTCACCCCTCCACTTT. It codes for CASSLAGRLYNSPLHF.

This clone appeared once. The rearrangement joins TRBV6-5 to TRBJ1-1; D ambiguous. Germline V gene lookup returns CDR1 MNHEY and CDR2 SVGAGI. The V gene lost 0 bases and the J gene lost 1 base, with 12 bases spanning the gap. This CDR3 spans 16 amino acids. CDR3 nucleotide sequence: TGTGCCAGCAGTTACTCGGGCAAAGAACCGAACACTGAAGCTTTCTTT. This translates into CASSYSGKEPNTEAFF.

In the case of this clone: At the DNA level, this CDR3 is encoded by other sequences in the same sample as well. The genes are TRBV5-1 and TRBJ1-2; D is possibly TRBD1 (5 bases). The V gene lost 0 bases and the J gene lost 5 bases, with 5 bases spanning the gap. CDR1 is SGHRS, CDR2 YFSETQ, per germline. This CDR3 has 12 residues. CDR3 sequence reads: CASSLAGYGYTF. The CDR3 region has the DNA TGCGCCAGCAGCTTGGCAGGGTATGGCTACACCTTC. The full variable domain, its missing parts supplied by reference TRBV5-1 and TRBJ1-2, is KAGVTQTPRYLIKTRGQQVTLSCSPISGHRSVSWYQQTPGQGLQFLFEYFSETQRNKGNFPGRFSGRQFSNSRSEMNVSTLELGDSALYLCASSLAGYGYTFGSGTRLTVV.

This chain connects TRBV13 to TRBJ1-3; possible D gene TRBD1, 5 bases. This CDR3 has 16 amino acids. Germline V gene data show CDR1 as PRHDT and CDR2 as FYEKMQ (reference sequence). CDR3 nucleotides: TGTGCTTCCGGAGGGGCACACTCTCGCTCTGGAAACACCATATATTTT. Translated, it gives CASGGAHSRSGNTIYF.

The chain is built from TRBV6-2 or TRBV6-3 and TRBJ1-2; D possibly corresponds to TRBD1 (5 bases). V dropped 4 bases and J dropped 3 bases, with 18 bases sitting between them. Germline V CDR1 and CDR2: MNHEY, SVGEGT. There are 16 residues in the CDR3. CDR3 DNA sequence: TGTGCCAGCAGTTTTCTCGGGGGAGGCGGCGACTATGGCTACACCTTC. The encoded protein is CASSFLGGGGDYGYTF.

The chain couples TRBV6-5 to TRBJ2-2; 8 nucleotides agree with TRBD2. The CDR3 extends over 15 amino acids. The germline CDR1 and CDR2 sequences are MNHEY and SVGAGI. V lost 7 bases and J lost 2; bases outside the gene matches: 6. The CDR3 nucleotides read TGTGCCAGCATGTCCAGCGGGAGAAACACCGGGGAGCTGTTTTTT. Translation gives CASMSSGRNTGELFF.

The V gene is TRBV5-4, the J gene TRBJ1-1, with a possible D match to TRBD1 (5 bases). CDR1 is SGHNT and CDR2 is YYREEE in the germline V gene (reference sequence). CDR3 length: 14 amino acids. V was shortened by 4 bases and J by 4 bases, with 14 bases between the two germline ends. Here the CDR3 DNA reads TGTGCCAGCAGCCTACAAGACAGAGGCACTGAAGCTTTCTTT. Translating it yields CASSLQDRGTEAFF.

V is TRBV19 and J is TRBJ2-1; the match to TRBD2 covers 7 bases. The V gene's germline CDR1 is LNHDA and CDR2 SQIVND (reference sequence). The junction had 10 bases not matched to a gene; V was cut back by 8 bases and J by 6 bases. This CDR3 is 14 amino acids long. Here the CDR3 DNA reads TGTGCCAGTGGAAGGACTAGAATACTCAATGAGCAGTTCTTC. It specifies CASGRTRILNEQFF.

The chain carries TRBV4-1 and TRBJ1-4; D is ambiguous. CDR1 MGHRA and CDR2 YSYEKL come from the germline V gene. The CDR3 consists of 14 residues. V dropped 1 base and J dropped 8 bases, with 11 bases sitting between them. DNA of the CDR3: TGCGCCAGCAGCCAAGTTGCGGGCGGAGAAAAACTGTTTTTT. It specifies CASSQVAGGEKLFF.

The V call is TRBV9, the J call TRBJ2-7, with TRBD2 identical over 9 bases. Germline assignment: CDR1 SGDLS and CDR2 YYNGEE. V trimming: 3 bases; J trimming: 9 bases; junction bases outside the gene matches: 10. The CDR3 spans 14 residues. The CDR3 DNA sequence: TGTGCCAGCAGCGGGAGCGGGGGGAGATATGGGCAGTACTTC. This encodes CASSGSGGRYGQYF.

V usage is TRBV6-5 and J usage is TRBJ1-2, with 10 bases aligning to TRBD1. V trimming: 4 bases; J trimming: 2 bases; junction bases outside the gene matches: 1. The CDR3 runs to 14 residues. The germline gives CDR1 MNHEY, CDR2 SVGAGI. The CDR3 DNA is TGTGCCAGCAGTTCGACAGGGGGCAACTATGGCTACACCTTC. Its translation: CASSSTGGNYGYTF.

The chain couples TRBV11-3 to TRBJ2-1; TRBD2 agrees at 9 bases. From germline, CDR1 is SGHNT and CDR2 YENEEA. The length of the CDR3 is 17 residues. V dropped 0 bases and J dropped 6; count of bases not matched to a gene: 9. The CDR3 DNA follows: TGTGCCAGCAGCTTAGACCTAGGGCCTAGCGGGATCAATGAGCAGTTCTTC. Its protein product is CASSLDLGPSGINEQFF. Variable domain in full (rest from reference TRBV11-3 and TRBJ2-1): EAGVVQSPRYKIIEKKQPVAFWCNPISGHNTLYWYLQNLGQGPELLIRYENEEAVDDSQLPKDRFSAERLKGVDSTLKIQPAELGDSAVYLCASSLDLGPSGINEQFFGPGTRLTVL.

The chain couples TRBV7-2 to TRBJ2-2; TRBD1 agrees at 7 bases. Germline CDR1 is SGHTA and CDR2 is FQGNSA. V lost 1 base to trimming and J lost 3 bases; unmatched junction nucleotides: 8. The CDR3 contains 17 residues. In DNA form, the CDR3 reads TGTGCCAGCAGCTTAGAAGACAGGGCTCATTACACCGGGGAGCTGTTTTTT. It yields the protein CASSLEDRAHYTGELFF.

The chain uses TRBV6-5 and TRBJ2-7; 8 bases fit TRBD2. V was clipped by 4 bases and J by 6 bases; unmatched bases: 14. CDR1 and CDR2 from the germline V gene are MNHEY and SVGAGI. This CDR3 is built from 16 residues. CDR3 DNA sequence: TGTGCCAGCAGTTCCCCTCACACGGGGGGGCTCGGCGAGCAGTACTTC. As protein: CASSSPHTGGLGEQYF.

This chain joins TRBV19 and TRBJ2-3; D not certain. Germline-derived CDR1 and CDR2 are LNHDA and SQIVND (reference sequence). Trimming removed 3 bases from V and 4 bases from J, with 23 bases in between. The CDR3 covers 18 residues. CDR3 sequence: CASSITGLYPNSADTQYF. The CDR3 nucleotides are TGTGCCAGTAGTATTACTGGTCTCTACCCAAACTCCGCAGATACGCAGTATTTT.

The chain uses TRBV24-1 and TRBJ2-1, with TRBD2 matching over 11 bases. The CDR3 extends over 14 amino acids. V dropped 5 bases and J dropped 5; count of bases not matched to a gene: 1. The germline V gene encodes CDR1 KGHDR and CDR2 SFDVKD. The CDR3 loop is CATSGGLADNEQFF. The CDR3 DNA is TGTGCCACCAGTGGGGGACTAGCGGACAATGAGCAGTTCTTC.

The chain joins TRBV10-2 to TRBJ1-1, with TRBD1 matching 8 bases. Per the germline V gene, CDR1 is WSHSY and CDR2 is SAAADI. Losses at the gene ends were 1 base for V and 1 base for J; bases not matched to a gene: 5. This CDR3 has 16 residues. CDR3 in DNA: TGCGCCAGCAGTGAGTTCCAGGGGGCGGGGAACACTGAAGCTTTCTTT. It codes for CASSEFQGAGNTEAFF.